Listed here are 16 T cell receptor beta chains from one sample, sequenced in a study of identical twins. Each CDR3 protein is one row after TCRdb ran MiXCR on the 5' RACE reads. This sample has approximately 890,000 distinct CDR3 sequences, with 9% to 15% found just once. These data also featured in a second study, about yellow fever vaccine responses in identical twins.

The sample comprised PBMCs. All receptors come from a woman between 18 and 30 years old in good health.

The sample holds a few counts of this clonotype. The chain links TRBV5-6 to TRBJ2-5; 13 bases agree with TRBD2. V shed 1 base, J shed 4 bases, and the junction held 7 bases outside the gene matches. CDR3 length equals 17 residues. Per the germline V gene, CDR1 is SGHDT and CDR2 is YYEEEE. The DNA for the CDR3 is TGTGCCAGCAGCTTGTGGACTAGCGGGAGATGGAGAGAGACCCAGTACTTC. This codes for CASSLWTSGRWRETQYF.

This clonotype was found a few times. The chain uses TRBV24-1 and TRBJ2-1, with 8 bases that match TRBD2. Germline V gene lookup returns CDR1 KGHDR and CDR2 SFDVKD. V shed 3 bases, J shed 2 bases, and the junction held 8 bases outside the gene matches. CDR3 length: 17 residues. The CDR3 DNA follows: TGTGCCACCAGTGATCGGTCCGGGACTAGACCCTACAATGAGCAGTTCTTC. Translated: CATSDRSGTRPYNEQFF.

The gene calls are TRBV5-1 and TRBJ2-1, with 16 positions matching TRBD2. The CDR3 spans 17 residues. The V gene end was trimmed by 7 bases and the J gene end by 6 bases; junction bases not matched to a gene: 10. The germline V gene has CDR1 SGHRS and CDR2 YFSETQ. CDR3 region: CASSPGTSGGAVNEQFF. The CDR3 DNA follows: TGCGCCAGCTCCCCAGGGACTAGCGGGGGGGCCGTCAATGAGCAGTTCTTC.

The chain links TRBV12-3 or TRBV12-4 to TRBJ2-1; D perhaps matches TRBD2 (6 bases). The V gene lost 4 bases and the J gene lost 2 bases, with 12 bases spanning the gap. The CDR3 is 15 residues long. The CDR3 DNA is TGTGCCAGCAGTTCGACCCGGACTACCTACAATGAGCAGTTCTTC. This sequence encodes CASSSTRTTYNEQFF.

The chain recombines TRBV9 with TRBJ2-2; D could derive from TRBD1 or TRBD2 (5 bases each). Germline V gene data show CDR1 as SGDLS and CDR2 as YYNGEE. The CDR3 runs to 13 residues. V lost 4 bases, J lost 6 bases, and 10 bases lay in between. The CDR3 sequence is CASSPQEAGELFF. The DNA for the CDR3 is TGTGCCAGCAGCCCACAGGAGGCCGGGGAGCTGTTTTTT.

This clonotype was seen only a few times. The CDR3 sequence: CASSSDRDVKETQYF. The CDR3 DNA is TGCGCCAGCAGCTCGGACCGGGACGTTAAAGAGACCCAGTACTTC. This rearrangement joins TRBV5-1 to TRBJ2-5; perhaps D is TRBD1 or TRBD2 (5 bases each). Germline assignment: CDR1 SGHRS and CDR2 YFSETQ. The CDR3 runs to 15 residues. Trimming removed 3 bases at V and 3 bases at J, with 15 bases between.

The V gene is TRBV29-1, the J gene TRBJ1-1, with D maybe TRBD1 (5 bases). Trimming took 6 bases from V and 8 from J, leaving 34 bases between them. CDR1 is SQVTM, CDR2 ANQGSEA, per germline. This CDR3 is built from 18 residues. CDR3 loop: CSVQTPGGTAGGFGEAFF. The CDR3 nucleotides are TGCAGCGTCCAAACCCCGGGGGGGACGGCCGGAGGTTTCGGGGAAGCTTTCTTT. Full variable domain (rest looked up from reference TRBV29-1 and TRBJ1-1): SAVISQKPSRDICQRGTSLTIQCQVDSQVTMMFWYRQQPGQSLTLIATANQGSEATYESGFVIDKFPISRPNLTFSTLTVSNMSPEDSSIYLCSVQTPGGTAGGFGEAFFGQGTRLTVV.

The chain employs TRBV7-9 and TRBJ1-2, with D unresolved. The CDR3 length is 15 residues. Germline lookup yields CDR1 SEHNR and CDR2 FQNEAQ (reference sequence). The V end lost 0 bases, the J end lost 0 bases, and 8 bases lay between the germline ends. The CDR3 is CASSLAVPPNYGYTF. CDR3 DNA: TGTGCCAGCAGCTTAGCCGTACCTCCTAACTATGGCTACACCTTC.

The table lists this clonotype with a few counts. Here the CDR3 reads CASRDTAGPYEQYF. CDR3 DNA: TGTGCCAGCAGGGACACGGCGGGCCCCTACGAGCAGTACTTC. The V gene is TRBV27, the J gene TRBJ2-7; the D call may be TRBD1 or TRBD2 (5 bases each). Germline assignment: CDR1 MNHEY and CDR2 SMNVEV (reference sequence). This CDR3 contains 14 residues. Trimming pared 6 bases from V and 2 bases from J, leaving 14 bases between.

At least ten counts were recorded for this clonotype. The chain employs TRBV3-1 and TRBJ2-1; TRBD2 agrees at 9 bases. Losses at the gene ends were 0 bases for V and 3 bases for J; bases not matched to a gene: 6. CDR3 length equals 17 residues. Germline CDR1 and CDR2: LGHDT and YNNKEL (reference sequence). In DNA form, the CDR3 reads TGTGCCAGCAGCCAAGAGGTGGATAGCGGGGGCTACAATGAGCAGTTCTTC. Residues: CASSQEVDSGGYNEQFF.

This clonotype was observed a few times. The gene calls are TRBV5-5 and TRBJ2-3, with D unclear. CDR1 and CDR2 from the germline V gene are SGHKS and YYEKEE (reference sequence). There are 14 residues in the CDR3. Between the trimmed V and J ends, which lost 1 base and 2 bases, there was a span of 8 bases. CDR3 nucleotide sequence: TGTGCCAGCAGCTTGAACCTCATCACAGATACGCAGTATTTT. As protein: CASSLNLITDTQYF.

This clonotype showed up just a few times. This chain's CDR3 is CASSQWGWSTDTQYF. The CDR3 nucleotides are TGCGCCAGCAGCCAATGGGGATGGAGCACAGATACGCAGTATTTT. The chain is built from TRBV4-1 and TRBJ2-3, with D unresolved. Trimming stripped 2 bases from V and 0 bases from J, with 9 bases between. CDR3 length equals 15 residues. The germline CDR1 and CDR2 sequences are MGHRA and YSYEKL.

This clonotype has just a few counts. The chain joins TRBV5-1 to TRBJ2-1, with 10 positions matching TRBD2. The V gene end was trimmed by 0 bases and the J gene end by 10 bases; junction bases not matched to a gene: 7. Per the germline V gene, CDR1 is SGHRS and CDR2 is YFSETQ. This CDR3 region has 15 residues. The CDR3 DNA sequence: TGCGCCAGCAGCTTGGAAATAGCGGGGGGAAGCGAGCAGTTCTTC. Amino acid sequence: CASSLEIAGGSEQFF.

The CDR3 protein is CASSLANLRRAYEQYF. DNA for the CDR3: TGTGCCAGCAGTTTAGCTAATTTGCGCCGAGCCTACGAGCAGTACTTC. The chain carries TRBV12-3 or TRBV12-4 and TRBJ2-7; no definite D call. The V end lost 0 bases, the J end lost 2 bases, and 14 bases lay between the germline ends. This CDR3 comprises 16 residues.

The chain employs TRBV10-3 and TRBJ2-7, with no clear D. The CDR3 has 15 residues. Per germline, CDR1 ENHRY and CDR2 SYGVKD. V was clipped by 6 bases and J by 2 bases, with 17 bases between them. Here the CDR3 reads CAIRTTDGSTYEQYF. DNA of the CDR3: TGTGCCATCAGAACCACCGATGGATCGACCTACGAGCAGTACTTC.

This clonotype was seen more than once but under ten times. This chain joins TRBV5-5 and TRBJ2-1; 8 bases line up with TRBD2. The germline V gene encodes CDR1 SGHKS and CDR2 YYEKEE (reference sequence). With V trimmed by 3 bases and J by 9 bases, 11 bases remained unmatched. The CDR3 is 15 residues long. CDR3 region: CASSWTGGLGGEQFF. The CDR3 DNA follows: TGTGCCAGCAGCTGGACCGGGGGACTAGGAGGTGAGCAGTTCTTC.